This TCR beta chain was sequenced during a study of T cells in Graves' hyperthyroidism and ophthalmopathy. Unmatched junction bases numbered 6, after V lost 5 bases and J lost 1 base. In germline, CDR1 is SGHTA, CDR2 FQGTGA. This CDR3 has 15 amino acids. The table lists this clonotype with a few counts. Amplified TCR beta CDR3 regions came from RNA transcripts. Carried out on the TCR CDR3, a first-round RT-PCR used the HTBI primer set. TCRdb called the multiplex PCR reads again in MiXCR, with one record for every CDR3 protein. The sample contains roughly 420,000 distinct CDR3 sequences, 15% to 17% of which appear only once.

V gene TRBV7-3 combines with J gene TRBJ1-1; 8 nucleotides match TRBD1. The sequencing sample was made of blood. This receptor was taken from a woman between 18 and 29 years old with Graves' hyperthyroidism. The CDR3 DNA follows: TGTGCCAGCAGCCGACAGGGGAAAGGGAACACTGAAGCTTTCTTT. Its protein is CASSRQGKGNTEAFF.